The rows below give T cell receptor beta chains drawn from one sample of a study of cytomegalovirus exposure and HLA in healthy donors. Data came from immunoSEQ multiplex PCR; TCRdb stores just in-frame clones and leaves some out. The sample holds fewer than 75,000 clones, around 83% seen once. The sample comprised PBMCs. The origin of the receptors is a man in his thirties or forties in good health and CMV-seronegative. Both conserved end residues are part of each CDR3. Fields, in order: D gene, V gene, clone size, J gene, CDR3 DNA, CDR3 protein. D genes are given only for firm matches. Not every row has a clone size; where given, it reads once, few, many or a size class.

NA	TRBV10-3	NA	TRBJ2-1	TGTGCCAGCTGCCCTGTCTCGGAGGGGTACATCAATGAGCAGTTCTTC	CASCPVSEGYINEQFF
TRBD2	TRBV6-4	NA	TRBJ2-5	TGTGCCAGCAGTGGAGTAGCGGGGGCGGGAGAGACCCAGTACTTC	CASSGVAGAGETQYF
NA	TRBV19	NA	TRBJ2-5	TGTGCCAGTAGTAGGGAAGGGAGGGGGGCACAAGAGACCCAGTACTTC	CASSREGRGAQETQYF
NA	TRBV30	NA	TRBJ2-5	TGTGCCTGGAGAGTCAGCCAAGAGACCCAGTACTTC	CAWRVSQETQYF
TRBD2	TRBV19	NA	TRBJ2-1	TGTGCCAGTAGCTGGACTAGCGGGTCAGGTGAGCAGTTCTTC	CASSWTSGSGEQFF
TRBD1	TRBV5-1	NA	TRBJ2-2	TGCGCCAGCAAAACCCGGGACAGGGCGGACACCGGGGAGCTGTTTTTT	CASKTRDRADTGELFF
TRBD2	TRBV6-5	NA	TRBJ2-7	TGTGCCAGCAGTAGACTAGCGGGAGCTAACTACGAGCAGTACTTC	CASSRLAGANYEQYF
TRBD1	TRBV2	NA	TRBJ2-3	TGTGCCAGCAGTGTAGTCGGGACAGCTACGACAGATACGCAGTATTTT	CASSVVGTATTDTQYF
TRBD1	TRBV19	few	TRBJ1-1	TGTGCCAGTCACAGACAGGGAAGGGGTGAAGCTTTCTTT	CASHRQGRGEAFF
NA	TRBV11-1	NA	TRBJ2-4	TGTGCCAGCAGCCGTAAACAGGGTCCCAAAAACATTCAGTACTTC	CASSRKQGPKNIQYF
NA	TRBV6-6	NA	TRBJ2-3	TGTGCCAGCAGTGACGGCAGGGGCACAGATACGCAGTATTTT	CASSDGRGTDTQYF
TRBD1	TRBV5-4	NA	TRBJ1-2	TGTGCCAGCAGCCTACAGGGGGCACCCCGCTATGGCTACACCTTC	CASSLQGAPRYGYTF
NA	TRBV4-1	NA	TRBJ1-2	TGCGCCAGCAGCCAAGTGTTGAGGGAAGGCTACACCTTC	CASSQVLREGYTF
NA	TRBV18	NA	TRBJ1-2	TGTGCCAGCTCACCATCAGTTACAGGGAATGGCTACACCTTC	CASSPSVTGNGYTF
TRBD1	TRBV7-9	once	TRBJ1-2	TGTGCCAGCAGCCTGGGACAGCCGGACTATGGCTACACCTTC	CASSLGQPDYGYTF
TRBD2	TRBV29-1	once	TRBJ2-5	TGCAGCGCTGAACGCCGGAGCGGGAGGGCCCAAGAGACCCAGTACTTC	CSAERRSGRAQETQYF
NA	TRBV7-6	NA	TRBJ2-6	TGTGCCAGCAGCTTAGCACAGGTTGATTACTCTGGGGCCAACGTCCTGACTTTC	CASSLAQVDYSGANVLTF
TRBD2	TRBV29-1	NA	TRBJ2-1	TGCAGCGTTGAGTGGGGGCTAGCGGGCAATGAGCAGTTCTTC	CSVEWGLAGNEQFF
NA	TRBV5-1	few	TRBJ2-1	TGCGCCAGCAGCTTGGGACAGCGCTACAATGAGCAGTTCTTC	CASSLGQRYNEQFF
TRBD2	TRBV4-3	NA	TRBJ2-5	TGCGCCAGCAGTCGCGGACTAGCGGGGGGAGAGACCCAGTACTTC	CASSRGLAGGETQYF
TRBD1	TRBV11-2	NA	TRBJ2-7	TGTGCCAGCAGCCCTATACCGGGACAGTTGAGCTCCTACGAGCAGTACTTC	CASSPIPGQLSSYEQYF
NA	TRBV7-8	NA	TRBJ2-7	TGTGCCAGCAGCTCGCCCCCCCTACTGAGCGAGCAGTACTTC	CASSSPPLLSEQYF
NA	TRBV4-1	NA	TRBJ1-2	TGCGCCAGCAGCCAAGAAACACCCGCGGGGGGCTATGGCTACACCTTC	CASSQETPAGGYGYTF
NA	TRBV9	NA	TRBJ2-5	TGTGCCAGCAGCGGCGGACACGTGCGAGAGACCCAGTACTTC	CASSGGHVRETQYF
NA	TRBV2	NA	TRBJ1-5	TGTGCCAGCAGTCCCAGGGGATCGGGTCAGCCCCAGCATTTT	CASSPRGSGQPQHF